The present T cell receptor beta chain was sequenced within a study of human T cells and chemical hapten exposure. Across the whole study: Patients' scalps got diphenylcyclopropenone weekly throughout the roughly 25-week study.

Library construction involved attaching unique molecular identifiers to individual cDNA molecules, which allowed quantitative, reproducible TCR counting. In the original processing: Samples ranged from about 20,000 to 750,000 TCRs, with a median of roughly 96,000. Each CDR3 protein gets one entry after TCRdb re-called the RACE reads with MiXCR. The V and J calls were not made by the authors but by TCRdb's processing. The table records approximately 60,000 distinct CDR3 sequences, 9.5% to 11% of them present only once. General study points: The study found that PT1 expanded TCR counts correlated positively with patch test score.

V gave up 5 bases and J gave up 2 bases, with 10 bases separating them. This CDR3 is 14 amino acids long. CDR1 and CDR2 from the germline V gene are PRHDT and FYEKMQ (reference sequence). Described time point: patch test 3, about 24 weeks after DPC sensitization. Treatment: therapeutic diphenylcyclopropenone sensitization with weekly scalp DPC. This clonotype has only a few counts. The antigen remains undetermined. The source material was whole blood, sampled in connection with sensitization to the hapten diphenylcyclopropenone (DPC). The receptor was isolated from a woman in her 30s with alopecia areata. Some clones in this sample may be carry-over from other donors' samples. The chain links TRBV13 to TRBJ2-1; D remains unclear. The CDR3 loop reads CASSPPRTYNEQFF. In DNA form, the CDR3 reads TGTGCCAGCAGCCCTCCCCGGACCTACAATGAGCAGTTCTTC.